The 9 T cell receptor beta chains reported below all come from one sample, sequenced in a study of cytomegalovirus exposure and HLA in healthy donors. Amplification used 60 Vbeta primers and 13 Jbeta primers. Libraries were prepared by immunoSEQ multiplex PCR; TCRdb keeps only in-frame clonotypes and omits some of them. The sample holds under 200,000 clones, 70% to 80% seen once. Sequencing was performed on PBMCs. All receptors come from a man aged 25-40 years in good health and CMV-seronegative.

V and J are TRBV13 and TRBJ2-1; a possible D gene is TRBD2 (6 bases). The CDR3 loop spans 16 amino acids. Germline V gives CDR1 PRHDT, CDR2 FYEKMQ (reference sequence). Trimming shortened V by 3 bases and J by 5 bases, and 17 bases separated the two germline ends. In nucleotides, the CDR3 is TGTGCCAGCAGCTTTCTAGCGACCCAAATTCACAATGAGCAGTTCTTC. Protein: CASSFLATQIHNEQFF.

Concerning this clone: The same CDR3 is also encoded by other DNA sequences in this sample. The rearrangement links TRBV7-2 to TRBJ2-5; a possible D gene is TRBD2 (7 bases). This CDR3 spans 14 amino acids. Trimming stripped 6 bases from V and 5 bases from J, with 16 bases between. In germline, CDR1 is SGHTA, CDR2 FQGNSA. This CDR3 reads CASSPPGGWETQYF. The CDR3 nucleotides read TGTGCCAGCAGTCCCCCGGGGGGCTGGGAGACCCAGTACTTC.

The rearrangement uses TRBV5-1 and TRBJ2-5; the D gene is possibly TRBD1 (6 bases). This CDR3 has 13 residues. V lost 4 bases, J lost 2 bases, and 9 bases lay in between. CDR1 is SGHRS and CDR2 is YFSETQ in the germline V gene. CDR3 loop: CASSTGQQETQYF. The CDR3 coding sequence is TGCGCCAGCAGCACCGGACAGCAAGAGACCCAGTACTTC. Together with reference TRBV5-1 and TRBJ2-5, the CDR3 gives the full variable domain: KAGVTQTPRYLIKTRGQQVTLSCSPISGHRSVSWYQQTPGQGLQFLFEYFSETQRNKGNFPGRFSGRQFSNSRSEMNVSTLELGDSALYLCASSTGQQETQYFGPGTRLLVL.

This CDR3 reads CASSRDRGQETQYF. The CDR3 DNA reads TGTGCCAGCAGTCGGGACAGGGGGCAAGAGACCCAGTACTTC. J is TRBJ2-5 and V is TRBV28; 11 nucleotides agree with TRBD1. Germline trimming cut 5 bases from V and 2 bases from J; bases unmatched to any gene: 1. This CDR3 comprises 14 residues. Germline V lookup: CDR1 MDHEN, CDR2 SYDVKM.

J is TRBJ2-5 and V is TRBV19, with D tentatively TRBD2 (6 bases). The CDR3 runs to 15 residues. Germline assignment: CDR1 LNHDA and CDR2 SQIVND (reference sequence). Trimming shortened V by 5 bases and J by 5 bases, and 18 bases separated the two germline ends. The chain's CDR3 is CASSGEGRFLETQYF. The CDR3 bases are TGTGCCAGTAGTGGGGAAGGGAGGTTTTTGGAGACCCAGTACTTC. The full variable domain, completed using reference TRBV19 and TRBJ2-5, is DGGITQSPKYLFRKEGQNVTLSCEQNLNHDAMYWYRQDPGQGLRLIYYSQIVNDFQKGDIAEGYSVSREKKESFPLTVTSAQKNPTAFYLCASSGEGRFLETQYFGPGTRLLVL.

This clone was detected only a few times. V usage is TRBV19 and J usage is TRBJ2-3, with TRBD1 matching over 7 bases. Germline V gives CDR1 LNHDA, CDR2 SQIVND (reference sequence). This CDR3 has 15 residues. V lost 6 bases, J lost 2 bases, and 8 bases stayed unmatched. As DNA, the CDR3 is TGTGCCAGTAGGAATCCGGGACAGCCCACAGATACGCAGTATTTT. Translation: CASRNPGQPTDTQYF.

The V and J genes are TRBV30 and TRBJ1-2, with 12 positions matching TRBD1. Per germline, CDR1 GTSNPN and CDR2 SVGIG (reference sequence). The ends lost 5 bases at V and 6 bases at J; junction bases unmatched: 10. The CDR3 runs to 15 residues. CDR3 region: CAWLSPGQGADGYTF. The CDR3 DNA reads TGTGCCTGGCTCTCTCCGGGACAGGGGGCGGATGGCTACACCTTC. Using reference TRBV30 and TRBJ1-2 for the parts outside the CDR3, the full variable domain is SQTIHQWPATLVQPVGSPLSLECTVEGTSNPNLYWYRQAAGRGLQLLFYSVGIGQISSEVPQNLSASRPQDRQFILSSKKLLLSDSGFYLCAWLSPGQGADGYTFGSGTRLTVV.

V usage is TRBV10-1 and J usage is TRBJ2-1; 8 nucleotides match TRBD2. Germline values: CDR1 WNHNN, CDR2 SYGVQD (reference sequence). The length of the CDR3 is 14 residues. Losses at the gene ends were 4 bases for V and 4 bases for J; bases not matched to a gene: 3. CDR3 nucleotide sequence: TGCGCCAGCAGTGTGGCTAGCGGGTACAATGAGCAGTTCTTC. Its protein is CASSVASGYNEQFF.

This chain uses TRBV19 with TRBJ2-7; no reliable D call. Trimming took 6 bases from V and 2 from J, leaving 14 bases between them. Germline V lookup: CDR1 LNHDA, CDR2 SQIVND (reference sequence). The CDR3 is made up of 14 amino acids. CDR3 residues: CASSPEQATYEQYF. The CDR3 nucleotides read TGTGCCAGTAGCCCTGAGCAGGCTACCTACGAGCAGTACTTC.